This T cell receptor (beta chain) was sequenced in a study of blood T cell repertoires in COVID-19. Per the germline V gene, CDR1 is SNHLY and CDR2 is FYNNEI. Trimming pared 1 base from V and 7 bases from J, leaving 10 bases between. The CDR3 length is 14 residues. Assay: immunoSEQ multiplex PCR; the TCRdb copy retains only in-frame clones and omits some. This table holds about 160,000 clones, roughly 80% found once. Material: peripheral blood. The TCR sequence derives from a man aged 65 to 79 with acute or convalescent COVID-19. V usage is TRBV2 and J usage is TRBJ1-4; D perhaps matches TRBD1 (5 bases). This chain's CDR3 is CASSEGLGGEKLFF. The CDR3 DNA is TGTGCCAGCAGTGAAGGGTTGGGGGGTGAAAAACTGTTTTTT.